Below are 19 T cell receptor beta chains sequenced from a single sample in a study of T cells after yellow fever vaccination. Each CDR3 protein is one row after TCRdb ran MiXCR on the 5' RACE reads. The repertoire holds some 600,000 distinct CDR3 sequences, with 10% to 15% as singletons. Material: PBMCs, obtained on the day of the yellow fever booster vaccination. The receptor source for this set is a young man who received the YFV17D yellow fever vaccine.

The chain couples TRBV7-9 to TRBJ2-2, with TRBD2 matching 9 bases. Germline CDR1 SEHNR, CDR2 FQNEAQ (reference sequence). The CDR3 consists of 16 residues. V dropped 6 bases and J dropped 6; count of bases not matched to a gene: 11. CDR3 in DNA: TGTGCCAGCAGTCCTCCCGGGACTAGCATTTCCGGGGAGCTGTTTTTT. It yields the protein CASSPPGTSISGELFF.

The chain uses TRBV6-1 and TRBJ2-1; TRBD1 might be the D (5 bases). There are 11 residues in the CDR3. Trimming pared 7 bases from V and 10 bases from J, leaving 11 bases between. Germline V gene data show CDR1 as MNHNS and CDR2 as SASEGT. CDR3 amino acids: CASTWGWEQFF. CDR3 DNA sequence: TGTGCCAGCACGTGGGGCTGGGAGCAGTTCTTC.

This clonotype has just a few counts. CDR3 in amino acids: CSAGFSGNLNEQFF. In DNA, the CDR3 is TGCAGTGCTGGGTTTAGCGGGAACCTCAATGAGCAGTTCTTC. This chain joins TRBV20-1 and TRBJ2-1; 8 nucleotides line up with TRBD2. V was clipped by 5 bases and J by 6 bases; unmatched bases: 9. CDR3 length equals 14 residues. Per the germline V gene, CDR1 is DFQATT and CDR2 is SNEGSKA (reference sequence).

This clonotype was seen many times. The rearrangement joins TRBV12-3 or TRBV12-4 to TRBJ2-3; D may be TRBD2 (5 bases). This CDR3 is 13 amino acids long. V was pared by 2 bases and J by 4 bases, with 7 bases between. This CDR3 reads CASSLLAADTQYF. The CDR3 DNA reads TGTGCCAGCAGTTTACTAGCAGCAGATACGCAGTATTTT.

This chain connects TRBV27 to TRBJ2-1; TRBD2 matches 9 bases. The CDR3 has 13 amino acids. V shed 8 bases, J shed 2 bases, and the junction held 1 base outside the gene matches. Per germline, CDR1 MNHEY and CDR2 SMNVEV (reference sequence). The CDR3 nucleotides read TGTGCCAGCGGACTAGCGACCTACAATGAGCAGTTCTTC. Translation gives CASGLATYNEQFF.

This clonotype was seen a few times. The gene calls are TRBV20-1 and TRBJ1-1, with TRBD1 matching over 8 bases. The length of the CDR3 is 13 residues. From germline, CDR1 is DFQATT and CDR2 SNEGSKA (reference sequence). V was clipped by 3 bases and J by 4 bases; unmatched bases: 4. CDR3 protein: CSASFGTGTEAFF. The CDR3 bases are TGCAGTGCTAGCTTTGGGACAGGCACTGAAGCTTTCTTT.

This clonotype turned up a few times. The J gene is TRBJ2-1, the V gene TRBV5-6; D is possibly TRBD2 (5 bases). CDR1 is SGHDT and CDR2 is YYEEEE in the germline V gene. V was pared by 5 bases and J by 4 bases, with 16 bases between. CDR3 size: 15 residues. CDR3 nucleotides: TGTGCCAGCAGTACTGGACTCCTTTATTACAATGAGCAGTTCTTC. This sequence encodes CASSTGLLYYNEQFF.

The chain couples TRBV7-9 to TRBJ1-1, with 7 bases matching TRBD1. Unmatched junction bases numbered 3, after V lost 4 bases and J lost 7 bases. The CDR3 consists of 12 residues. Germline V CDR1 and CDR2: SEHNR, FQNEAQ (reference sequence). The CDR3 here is CASSSQGFEAFF. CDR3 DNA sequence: TGTGCCAGCAGCTCACAGGGGTTTGAAGCTTTCTTT.

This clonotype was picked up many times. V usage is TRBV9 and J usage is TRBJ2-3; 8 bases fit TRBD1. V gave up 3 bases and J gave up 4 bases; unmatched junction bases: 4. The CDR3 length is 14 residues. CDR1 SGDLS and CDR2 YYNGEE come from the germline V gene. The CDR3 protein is CASSAGQGPDTQYF. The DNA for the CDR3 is TGTGCCAGCAGCGCCGGACAGGGACCAGATACGCAGTATTTT.

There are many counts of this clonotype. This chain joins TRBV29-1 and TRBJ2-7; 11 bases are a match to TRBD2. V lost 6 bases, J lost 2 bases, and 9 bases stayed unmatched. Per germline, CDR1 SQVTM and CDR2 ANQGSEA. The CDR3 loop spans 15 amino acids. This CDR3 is CSVLTSGSPPYEQYF. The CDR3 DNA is TGCAGCGTCCTAACTAGCGGGAGTCCTCCCTACGAGCAGTACTTC.

The CDR3 DNA reads as TGTGCCAGCAGCTTGGGGGGGACACTTGGACTCCTCCACTTT. It codes for CASSLGGTLGLLHF. This chain joins TRBV5-6 and TRBJ1-6; tentatively, D is TRBD1 (6 bases). Germline V CDR1 and CDR2: SGHDT, YYEEEE. The germline V and J ends were trimmed by 0 bases and 15 bases, with 16 bases remaining between them. The CDR3 extends over 14 amino acids.

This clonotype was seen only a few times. The CDR3 DNA is TGTGCCAGCAGTTTACCGGGTATCACCTACGAGCAGTACTTC. This gives the protein CASSLPGITYEQYF. This chain connects TRBV28 to TRBJ2-7; D uncertain. CDR1 is MDHEN, CDR2 SYDVKM, per germline. The CDR3 consists of 14 residues. Trimming left V 2 bases short and J 2 bases short, with 10 bases between. The variable domain in full, completed from reference TRBV28 and TRBJ2-7, reads DVKVTQSSRYLVKRTGEKVFLECVQDMDHENMFWYRQDPGLGLRLIYFSYDVKMKEKGDIPEGYSVSREKKERFSLILESASTNQTSMYLCASSLPGITYEQYFGPGTRLTVT.

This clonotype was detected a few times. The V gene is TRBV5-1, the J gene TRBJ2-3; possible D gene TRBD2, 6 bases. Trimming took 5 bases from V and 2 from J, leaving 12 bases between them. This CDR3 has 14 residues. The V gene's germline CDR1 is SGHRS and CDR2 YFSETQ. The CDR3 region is CASSQQRATDTQYF. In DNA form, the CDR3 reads TGCGCCAGCAGTCAACAGCGGGCCACAGATACGCAGTATTTT. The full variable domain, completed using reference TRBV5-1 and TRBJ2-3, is KAGVTQTPRYLIKTRGQQVTLSCSPISGHRSVSWYQQTPGQGLQFLFEYFSETQRNKGNFPGRFSGRQFSNSRSEMNVSTLELGDSALYLCASSQQRATDTQYFGPGTRLTVL.

The CDR3 DNA reads TGTGCCAGCATGCGCTACAATGAGCAGTTCTTC. Amino acids: CASMRYNEQFF. V gene TRBV28 combines with J gene TRBJ2-1; D remains ambiguous. V lost 7 bases and J lost 3, with 4 bases in between. This CDR3 region has 11 residues. In germline, CDR1 is MDHEN, CDR2 SYDVKM.

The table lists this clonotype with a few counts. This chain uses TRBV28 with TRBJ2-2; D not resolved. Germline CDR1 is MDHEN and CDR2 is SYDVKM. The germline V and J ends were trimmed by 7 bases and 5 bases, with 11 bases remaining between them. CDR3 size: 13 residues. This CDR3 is CASKGLVTGELFF. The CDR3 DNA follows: TGTGCCAGCAAGGGCCTTGTGACCGGGGAGCTGTTTTTT.

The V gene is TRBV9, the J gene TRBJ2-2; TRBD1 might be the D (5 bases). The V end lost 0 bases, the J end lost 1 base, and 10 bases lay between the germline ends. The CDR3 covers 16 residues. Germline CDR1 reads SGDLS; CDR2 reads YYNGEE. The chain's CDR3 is CASSVGWQGNTGELFF. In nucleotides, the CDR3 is TGTGCCAGCAGCGTAGGTTGGCAGGGGAACACCGGGGAGCTGTTTTTT. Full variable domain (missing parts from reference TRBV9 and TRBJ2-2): DSGVTQTPKHLITATGQRVTLRCSPRSGDLSVYWYQQSLDQGLQFLIQYYNGEERAKGNILERFSAQQFPDLHSELNLSSLELGDSALYFCASSVGWQGNTGELFFGEGSRLTVL.

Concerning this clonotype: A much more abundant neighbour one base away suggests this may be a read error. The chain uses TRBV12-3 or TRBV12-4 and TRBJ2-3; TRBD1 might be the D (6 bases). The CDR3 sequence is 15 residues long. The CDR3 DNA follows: TGTGCCAACAGTTCAACCAGGGGATCCACAGATACGCAGTATTTT. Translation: CANSSTRGSTDTQYF.

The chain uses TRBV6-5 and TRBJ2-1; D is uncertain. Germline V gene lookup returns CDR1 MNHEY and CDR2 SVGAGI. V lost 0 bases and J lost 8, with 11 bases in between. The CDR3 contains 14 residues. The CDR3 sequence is CASSYSPGSDEQFF. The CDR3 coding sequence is TGTGCCAGCAGTTACTCTCCAGGTTCAGATGAGCAGTTCTTC.

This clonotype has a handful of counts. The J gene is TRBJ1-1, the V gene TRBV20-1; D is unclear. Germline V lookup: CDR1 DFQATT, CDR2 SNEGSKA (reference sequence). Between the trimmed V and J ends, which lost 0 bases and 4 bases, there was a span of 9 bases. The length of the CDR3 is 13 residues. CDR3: CSARDPKGTEAFF. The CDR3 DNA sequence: TGCAGTGCTAGAGATCCCAAAGGCACTGAAGCTTTCTTT.